This is a list of T cell receptor beta chains from one sample in a study of cytomegalovirus exposure and HLA in healthy donors. Clones were sequenced by immunoSEQ multiplex PCR, and TCRdb holds only the in-frame ones, with some missing. Of about 220,000 clones in the sample, about 90% were seen once. Sequencing was carried out using PBMCs. Receptors were obtained from a woman in her late teens or twenties in good health and CMV-seronegative. Both conserved end residues are trimmed from each CDR3. The D gene is left open where the match is weak.

d_call	v_call	j_call	cdr3_aa
-	TRBV27	TRBJ2-7	ASRSLDSSSYEQY
-	TRBV27	TRBJ2-1	AVQRLGSYNEQF
TRBD2	TRBV5-5	TRBJ2-1	ASSPSYLAGGPNEQF
TRBD2	TRBV5-1	TRBJ2-1	ASSLRGLAALHEQF
TRBD1	TRBV19	TRBJ1-5	ASNDRGGNQPQH
TRBD1	TRBV2	TRBJ2-7	ASRATGENEQY
-	TRBV19	TRBJ1-1	ASRQVPGTEAF
-	TRBV2	TRBJ2-2	ASKLSGSNTGELF
TRBD1	TRBV27	TRBJ2-7	ASSDSGTGFYEQY
-	TRBV9	TRBJ1-1	ASSVGLAEQEAF
-	TRBV28	TRBJ2-1	ASSLTGRYNEQF
TRBD1	TRBV30	TRBJ2-7	AWSTGTGDEQY
TRBD2	TRBV4-2	TRBJ2-7	ASSQERGRATYEQY
TRBD1	TRBV9	TRBJ2-5	ASSQGTGFGTQY
TRBD2	TRBV6-5	TRBJ2-7	ASSYSTSVTYEQY
-	TRBV28	TRBJ1-2	ASSLIQGGYT
-	TRBV6-1	TRBJ1-5	ASSEASSNQPQH
-	TRBV18	TRBJ2-5	ASSQSGDQETQY